Described below is a single T cell receptor beta chain sequence and its context. Its specificity is not known. The entry originates in a study of shared clonotypes between healthy human individuals. Study-wide background: Plates per donor: three CD4 naive, three CD4 memory, two CD8 naive, one CD8 memory.

V shed 2 bases and J 12 bases; nucleotides not matched to a gene: 8. The CDR3 consists of 13 residues. Per germline, CDR1 WNHNN and CDR2 SYGVQD (reference sequence). The naive CD8 subset, CD45RO-negative cells positively selected for CCR7, excluded terminally differentiated effector memory CD45RA+ cells. Study-wide results and limits: Across subsets, estimated richness was generally greater for naive than for memory populations.

The test was conducted at deep level. The authors split each subset's genomic DNA evenly across several immunoSEQ plates. TCRdb keeps only in-frame clones here, not all; method: immunoSEQ multiplex PCR. The sample lists 2 million or so clones; about 95% were seen once. This rearrangement joins TRBV10-1 to TRBJ2-3; 7 bases line up with TRBD2. This clonotype was sampled from a man younger than 30 in good health. Sequenced: naive CD8+ T cells sorted from blood. The CDR3 sequence: CASSEDLAAYQYF. The CDR3 DNA reads as TGCGCCAGCAGTGAGGACCTAGCGGCTTATCAGTATTTT.